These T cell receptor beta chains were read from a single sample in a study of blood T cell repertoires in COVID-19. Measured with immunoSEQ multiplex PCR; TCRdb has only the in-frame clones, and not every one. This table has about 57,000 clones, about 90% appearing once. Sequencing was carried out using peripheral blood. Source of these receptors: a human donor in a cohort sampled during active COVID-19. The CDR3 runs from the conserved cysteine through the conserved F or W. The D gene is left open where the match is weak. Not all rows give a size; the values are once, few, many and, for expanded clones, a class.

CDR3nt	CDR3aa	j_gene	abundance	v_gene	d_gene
TGTGCCATCCGGGACAGGAAGATGAACACTGAAGCTTTCTTT	CAIRDRKMNTEAFF	TRBJ1-1	-	TRBV11-2	TRBD1
TGTGCCAGCAGCTTAAGTACTAGCGGGGTGGAGACCCAGTACTTC	CASSLSTSGVETQYF	TRBJ2-5	-	TRBV7-3	TRBD2
TGTGCCAGCAGTTTAACGGGGAACAGTGGCTACACCTTC	CASSLTGNSGYTF	TRBJ1-2	-	TRBV27	-
TGTGCCATCAGTGAGCCCACTAGCGGGAGGGCCTACGAGCAGTACTTC	CAISEPTSGRAYEQYF	TRBJ2-7	-	TRBV10-3	TRBD2
TGCGCCAGCAGTCCCTCCGGGACTAATGAAAAACTGTTTTTT	CASSPSGTNEKLFF	TRBJ1-4	-	TRBV5-1	-
TGTGCCAGCAGCCCAGTGGGGACTAGCCCCTACAATGAGCAGTTCTTC	CASSPVGTSPYNEQFF	TRBJ2-1	once	TRBV9	TRBD2
TGTGCCAGCAGTGAATTTCGGTCTAGCGGGAGCTCCTACAATGAGCAGTTCTTC	CASSEFRSSGSSYNEQFF	TRBJ2-1	-	TRBV6-1	TRBD2
TGTGCCAGCAGCTTAGAAGCGGGGAACAATGAGCAGTTCTTC	CASSLEAGNNEQFF	TRBJ2-1	-	TRBV11-2	TRBD2
TGTGCCAGCAGCTTGACAGTGAACACTGAAGCTTTCTTT	CASSLTVNTEAFF	TRBJ1-1	-	TRBV5-5	-
TGTGCCAGCAGCTTGGATAGCTTCTATGGCTACACCTTC	CASSLDSFYGYTF	TRBJ1-2	-	TRBV5-5	-
TGTGCCAGTACTCCCCAAGGCGGCAGGGGGAACACTGAAGCTTTCTTT	CASTPQGGRGNTEAFF	TRBJ1-1	once	TRBV19	-
TGTGCCAGCAGTTACTCTGGGCAGGGAAGGGATGAGCAGTTCTTC	CASSYSGQGRDEQFF	TRBJ2-1	-	TRBV6-2/TRBV6-3	-
TGTGCCAGCAGCACTACCAAGGCCAGGGTAGACTACGAGCAGTACTTC	CASSTTKARVDYEQYF	TRBJ2-7	once	TRBV21-1	-
TGTGCCAGCAGCGACTCGATGAGGGGGCGCGGGAGGAGCACAGATACGCAGTATTTT	CASSDSMRGRGRSTDTQYF	TRBJ2-3	once	TRBV5-6	-
TGTGCCAGCAGGGTGACACAGGAATCACCCCTCCACTTT	CASRVTQESPLHF	TRBJ1-6	-	TRBV2	-
TGTGCCAGCAGATCAGGTCCCACTGAAGCTTTCTTT	CASRSGPTEAFF	TRBJ1-1	once	TRBV6-5	-
TGTGCCAGCAGCTTAGGAGGGGGAGGCAATCAGCCCCAGCATTTT	CASSLGGGGNQPQHF	TRBJ1-5	-	TRBV7-8	-
TGTGCCAGCAGTGACCACGGGACAGGGCGTAGGAATCAGCCCCAGCATTTT	CASSDHGTGRRNQPQHF	TRBJ1-5	-	TRBV6-1	TRBD1
TGCAGTGCTAGTCTCTCAGTTGGTGTTTCACCCCTCCACTTT	CSASLSVGVSPLHF	TRBJ1-6	-	TRBV20-1	-
TGTGCCAGTCGAAATGCCGGGGGGACCCATCAGCCCCAGCATTTT	CASRNAGGTHQPQHF	TRBJ1-5	-	TRBV6-5	-
TGTGCCAGCAGTGAAGCGGAGGGGGCTGCTGGAAACACCATATATTTT	CASSEAEGAAGNTIYF	TRBJ1-3	once	TRBV6-1	TRBD1
TGTGCAGAACAGCCAAATGAAAAACTGTTTTTT	CAEQPNEKLFF	TRBJ1-4	-	TRBV6-5	-
TGCGCCAGCAGCTCGGATCCAGCGGCTCACAATGAGCAGTTCTTC	CASSSDPAAHNEQFF	TRBJ2-1	-	TRBV5-1	-
TGTGCCACCAGCAGAGTGGTTCGGACTAGCGGAGATACGCAGTATTTT	CATSRVVRTSGDTQYF	TRBJ2-3	-	TRBV15	TRBD2
TGTGCCAGTAGTATCCGACTGGGAGGGGTCGCTGGCTACACCTTC	CASSIRLGGVAGYTF	TRBJ1-2	-	TRBV19	-
TGTGCCTGGAGGCAGACAGGGGGCGGGGGCTACACCTTC	CAWRQTGGGGYTF	TRBJ1-2	-	TRBV30	TRBD1
TGTGCCAGCGGTCTTAACAGGATCTGGGGCTACACCTTC	CASGLNRIWGYTF	TRBJ1-2	-	TRBV19	-
TGCAGTGCTGGCCCTAGGGGACAGTACTTC	CSAGPRGQYF	TRBJ2-5	few	TRBV20-1	-
TGTGCCAGCAGCCAGGATCTGCCAGATACGCAGTATTTT	CASSQDLPDTQYF	TRBJ2-3	-	TRBV9	-